Listed below are T cell receptor beta chains from one sample, sequenced in a study of blood T cell repertoires in COVID-19. Generated by immunoSEQ multiplex PCR, the TCRdb table keeps only in-frame clones and is missing some. The sample includes hundreds of thousands of clones, around 84% seen only once; the top ten take roughly 1.7%. Sequenced material: PBMCs or T cells enriched from blood (not recorded which). The receptors were gathered from a woman between 45 and 65 years old who had recovered from COVID-19. Both conserved end residues are part of each CDR3. A D gene is named only where the DNA matches it firmly. Clone sizes are given selectively: once, few, many, or a class where the clone is expanded.

>.|TRBD2|TRBV27|15|TRBJ2-7
TGTGCCAGCAGTTTTAAGCGGGAGGGCCCCTACGAGCAGTACTTC
CASSFKREGPYEQYF
>.|.|TRBV7-3|17|TRBJ2-3
TGTGCCAGCAGGATTGCGGGGCTTTGGGACGACACAGATACGCAGTATTTT
CASRIAGLWDDTDTQYF
>once|TRBD1|TRBV7-9|16|TRBJ1-2
TGTGCCAGCAGTAGGGGGCGGGACAGAGAAAACTATGGCTACACCTTC
CASSRGRDRENYGYTF
>few|TRBD1|TRBV6-5|13|TRBJ2-7
TGTGCCGGCCGGGACAGGGGTACGGGCGAGCAGTACTTC
CAGRDRGTGEQYF
>once|.|TRBV19|13|TRBJ1-4
TGTGCCAGTAGTCTTACAGTGAATGAAAAACTGTTTTTT
CASSLTVNEKLFF
>.|TRBD1|TRBV7-2|13|TRBJ1-1
TGTGCCAGCAGCTTAGACAGGGGGTTATGGGCTTTCTTT
CASSLDRGLWAFF
>.|TRBD1|TRBV5-1|14|TRBJ1-2
TGCGCCAGCAGCTCACTTGACAGGGGGAGAGCGGCAAACTTC
CASSSLDRGRAANF
>.|.|TRBV4-3|17|TRBJ1-1
TGCGCCAGCAGCCAAGATAGGAACTACAGGGTGGGATATGAAGCTTTCTTT
CASSQDRNYRVGYEAFF
>.|.|TRBV4-3|15|TRBJ1-5
TGCGCCAGCAGCCAAGATGGGAGGGGGGGGCAGCCCCAGCATTTT
CASSQDGRGGQPQHF
>medium-sized|.|TRBV9|12|TRBJ1-1
TGTGCCAGCAGCGTAGGCGACACTGAAGCTTTCTTT
CASSVGDTEAFF
>.|.|TRBV25-1|12|TRBJ2-4
TGTGCCAGCAGTGACAGGGTGAACATTCAGTACTTC
CASSDRVNIQYF
>.|.|TRBV5-1|15|TRBJ2-7
TGCGCCAGCAGCTCTTATGGGGCTAGGCGGTACGAGCAGTACTTC
CASSSYGARRYEQYF
>.|.|TRBV29-1|12|TRBJ2-1
TGCAGCGTGGGGGGAAGTTTCGATGAGCAGTTCTTC
CSVGGSFDEQFF
>.|TRBD1|TRBV2|17|TRBJ1-2
TGTGCCAGCAATTTCCCCGGGACAGGGACTTATAACTATGGCTACACCTTC
CASNFPGTGTYNYGYTF
>once|TRBD1|TRBV5-4|15|TRBJ1-1
TGTGCCAGCAGCTTGCGGACAGGGGGAAGCACTGAAGCTTTCTTT
CASSLRTGGSTEAFF
>.|TRBD2|TRBV5-1|15|TRBJ2-7
TGCGCCAGCAGCTTGACGGCGGGAGGAGGGTACGAGCAGTACTTC
CASSLTAGGGYEQYF
>.|.|TRBV12-3/TRBV12-4|12|TRBJ1-5
TGTGCCAGCGTGAGGGGGGGTGGTCCCCAGCATTTT
CASVRGGGPQHF
>.|TRBD2|TRBV11-2|13|TRBJ2-7
TGTGCCAGCAGCATCGGGACTACCTACGAGCAGTACTTC
CASSIGTTYEQYF
>.|.|TRBV21-1|20|TRBJ2-2
TGTGCCAGCAGCAGACCCGACGGGACAGGGGTTCGTCGGTCCACCGGGGAGCTGTTTTTT
CASSRPDGTGVRRSTGELFF
>.|.|TRBV11-2|13|TRBJ2-2
TGTGCCAGCTCACGGTACAGGACCGGGGAGCTGTTTTTT
CASSRYRTGELFF
>.|TRBD1|TRBV19|14|TRBJ1-2
TGTGCCAGTAGTATCCGGCAGGGGGCATATGGCTACACCTTC
CASSIRQGAYGYTF
>few|.|TRBV7-9|14|TRBJ1-1
TGTGCCAGCAGCTTAGCTTATCGGAACACTGAAGCTTTCTTT
CASSLAYRNTEAFF
>.|.|TRBV19|17|TRBJ2-6
TGTGCCAGTAGTAGACTAGGTCTTTCATCTGGGGCCAACGTCCTGACTTTC
CASSRLGLSSGANVLTF
>.|TRBD1|TRBV9|15|TRBJ1-5
TGTGCCAGCAGCCCACAGACAGGGGTTGGACAGCCCCAGCATTTT
CASSPQTGVGQPQHF
>.|.|TRBV7-2|14|TRBJ1-4
TGTGCCAGCAGCTTCGGTGGGGGCAATGAAAAACTGTTTTTT
CASSFGGGNEKLFF
>.|.|TRBV4-2|15|TRBJ2-7
TGTGCCAGCAGCCTCCTAGGAGGGACTCTGGACGAGCAGTACTTC
CASSLLGGTLDEQYF
>.|.|TRBV5-1|14|TRBJ2-3
TGCGCCAGCAGCCCGCCGGAGACCACAGATACGCAGTATTTT
CASSPPETTDTQYF
>few|TRBD1|TRBV2|14|TRBJ1-4
TGTGCCAGCACTGGACAGGGGCTTGGTGAAAAACTGTTTTTT
CASTGQGLGEKLFF
>.|.|TRBV19|16|TRBJ2-3
TGTGCCAGTAGTATTACCTCGGCGGGAACAGCAGATACGCAGTATTTT
CASSITSAGTADTQYF